This is a list of T cell receptor beta chains from one sample in a study of T cell changes during pregnancy in multiple sclerosis. The assay was immunoSEQ multiplex PCR, and TCRdb's table has in-frame clones only and misses some. The sample gives more than 50,000 clones, about 92% of which show up once; 3.3% is in the top ten. The source was peripheral blood, collected in the first trimester of pregnancy. These receptors were obtained from a female donor in good health, enrolled as a control in a pregnancy study. The CDR3 runs from the conserved cysteine through the conserved F or W. The D gene is left open where the match is weak. Expanded clones are given a class, and other clones once, few, many or no size at all.

J gene	D gene	V gene	clone size	CDR3 length	CDR3 DNA	CDR3 protein
TRBJ2-1	TRBD1	TRBV4-3	-	17	TGCGCCAGCAGCCTTATAGGCCGGGACAGGCCCTACAATGAGCAGTTCTTC	CASSLIGRDRPYNEQFF
TRBJ1-2	TRBD1	TRBV9	-	16	TGTGCCAGCAGCTCAAAGGGGGGACAGGGTAGTTCTGGCTACACCTTC	CASSSKGGQGSSGYTF
TRBJ1-6	TRBD1	TRBV5-1	-	15	TGCGCCAGCAGCCCCTCCGGGACAGGGAATTCACCCCTCCACTTT	CASSPSGTGNSPLHF
TRBJ1-1	-	TRBV21-1	-	13	TGTGCCGACAGTAAACCCATCGCCGGTGAAGCTTTCTTT	CADSKPIAGEAFF
TRBJ1-5	-	TRBV28	-	13	TGTGCCATTCTGGGGGCTGGCAATCAGCCCCAGCATTTT	CAILGAGNQPQHF
TRBJ2-3	-	TRBV7-3	-	13	TGTGCCAGCAGGACTAGGGACACAGATACGCAGTATTTT	CASRTRDTDTQYF
TRBJ2-1	TRBD2	TRBV15	-	16	TGTGCCACCAGCAGAGAACGCGGGGGACCCTACAATGAGCAGTTCTTC	CATSRERGGPYNEQFF
TRBJ1-2	-	TRBV5-1	-	13	TGCGCCAGCAGTCCATACTATAACTATGGCTACACCTTC	CASSPYYNYGYTF
TRBJ1-1	-	TRBV19	-	13	TGTGCCAGTAGTATAAGAGCGGGGCTTGAAGCTTTCTTT	CASSIRAGLEAFF
TRBJ2-1	TRBD2	TRBV11-3	-	20	TGTGCCAGCAGCTCCTCCGGGACTAGCGGGAGTACGGCGACCTACAATGAGCAGTTCTTC	CASSSSGTSGSTATYNEQFF
TRBJ2-7	TRBD1	TRBV5-1	-	15	TGCGCCAGCAGTTCTTCCCCGGGACAGGGCTCCGAGCAGTACTTC	CASSSSPGQGSEQYF
TRBJ2-3	TRBD2	TRBV4-1	-	16	TGCGCCAGCAGCCAGATCACTAGCGGCCTCACAGATACGCAGTATTTT	CASSQITSGLTDTQYF
TRBJ1-4	-	TRBV5-1	-	15	TGCGCCAGCAGCTTGGATACCCCCCGGGAGGAAAAACTGTTTTTT	CASSLDTPREEKLFF
TRBJ2-5	-	TRBV7-7	-	13	TGTGCTAGCCGTCGACTCGACGGGGAGACCCAGTACTTC	CASRRLDGETQYF
TRBJ2-3	-	TRBV11-2	once	15	TGTGCCAGCAGCTTAGATTTGGGGGCCGTATATACGCAGTATTTT	CASSLDLGAVYTQYF
TRBJ1-5	TRBD1	TRBV27	-	19	TGTGCCAGCAGTCCCGACAGGGGAGTAGGGGGGTATAGCAATCAGCCCCAGCATTTT	CASSPDRGVGGYSNQPQHF
TRBJ2-6	TRBD1	TRBV4-1	-	19	TGCGCCAGCAGCTCCATTACCGGGACAGGTCGCTCTGGGGCCAACGTCCTGACTTTC	CASSSITGTGRSGANVLTF
TRBJ1-4	TRBD1	TRBV15	-	14	TGTGCCACCAGCAGAGCCGGGACAGATGAAAAACTGTTTTTT	CATSRAGTDEKLFF
TRBJ1-2	-	TRBV7-2	few	12	TGTGCCAGCAGCTTCAACTCATATGGCTACACCTTC	CASSFNSYGYTF
TRBJ1-1	-	TRBV19	-	12	TGTGCCAGTAGTCAGGGGTTAACTGAAGCTTTCTTT	CASSQGLTEAFF
TRBJ2-7	TRBD2	TRBV6-6	-	15	TGTGCCAGCACTTCCTCGGAGCGGGAGGCCTACGAGCAGTACTTC	CASTSSEREAYEQYF
TRBJ2-5	TRBD1	TRBV6-5	-	15	TGTGCCAGCAGTTACTGGTCAGGGGGAAGCGAGACCCAGTACTTC	CASSYWSGGSETQYF
TRBJ1-1	-	TRBV7-8	-	16	TGTGCCAGCAGCCAGGCGGGGTGGGGCTCGAACACTGAAGCTTTCTTT	CASSQAGWGSNTEAFF
TRBJ1-4	TRBD1	TRBV18	-	13	TGTGCCAGCTCCCTCGGGACAGAGGGGAAACTGTTTTTT	CASSLGTEGKLFF
TRBJ2-7	TRBD1	TRBV6-5	-	13	TGTGCCAGCAGTTACATAGGGGGCCGAGAGCAGTACTTC	CASSYIGGREQYF
TRBJ1-3	-	TRBV9	-	15	TGTGCCAGCAGCGTAGACAGTGACTCTGGAAACACCATATATTTT	CASSVDSDSGNTIYF
TRBJ2-1	TRBD1	TRBV28	-	16	TGTGCCAGCACTTCCAACACCGGGACAGGAGTCAATGAGCAGTTCTTC	CASTSNTGTGVNEQFF
TRBJ1-1	-	TRBV27	-	14	TGTGCCAGCAGTCGCCTAAATTGGAACACTGAAGCTTTCTTT	CASSRLNWNTEAFF
TRBJ2-2	-	TRBV5-1	-	17	TGCGCCAGCAGCTCCCCGGGAGCTATCCCGAACACCGGGGAGCTGTTTTTT	CASSSPGAIPNTGELFF
TRBJ2-7	TRBD2	TRBV5-8	-	12	TGTGCCAGCAGCTTAGTGAACACGGGAGGGTACTTC	CASSLVNTGGYF
TRBJ1-1	-	TRBV18	-	13	TGTGCCAGCTCACCAAACAGCAACACTGAAGCTTTCTTT	CASSPNSNTEAFF
TRBJ1-1	TRBD1	TRBV29-1	once	13	TGCAGCGTTGTTAGGGACAGGTACACTGAAGCTTTCTTT	CSVVRDRYTEAFF
TRBJ1-2	-	TRBV27	-	14	TGTGCCAGCAGTCCTAGGACGGGGTCCTATGGCTACACCTTC	CASSPRTGSYGYTF
TRBJ1-2	TRBD1	TRBV20-1	-	11	TGCATGGGGACAGAATCCTATGGCTACACCTTC	CMGTESYGYTF
TRBJ2-3	-	TRBV4-3	-	17	TGCGCCAGCAGCCAAGAGATGGGACATCCTAGCACAGATACGCAGTATTTT	CASSQEMGHPSTDTQYF
TRBJ2-1	-	TRBV6-5	once	14	TGTGCCAGCAGCCCTGACAGCTCCTACAATGAGCAGTTCTTC	CASSPDSSYNEQFF
TRBJ2-3	-	TRBV7-8	-	14	TGTGCCAGCAGCCTAACCCAGGGGTCAGATACGCAGTATTTT	CASSLTQGSDTQYF
TRBJ2-7	-	TRBV2	few	13	TGTGCCAGCAGTGTCCAGGGGGGAGGCGAGCAGTACTTC	CASSVQGGGEQYF
TRBJ1-1	-	TRBV18	few	12	TGTGCCAGCTCCACCCCTGAGGGAGAAGCTTTCTTT	CASSTPEGEAFF
TRBJ1-3	-	TRBV4-2	-	15	TGTGCCAGCAGTCCCCGGACAAGGGCAGGAAACACCATATATTTT	CASSPRTRAGNTIYF
TRBJ1-1	-	TRBV19	medium-sized	14	TGTGCCAGTAGTTGGGGGCGCGGGTACACTGAAGCTTTCTTT	CASSWGRGYTEAFF
TRBJ1-5	-	TRBV18	-	14	TGTGCCAGCTCACTACAGGAGACGGATCAGCCCCAGCATTTT	CASSLQETDQPQHF
TRBJ1-1	TRBD1	TRBV19	-	14	TGTGCCAGTAGTTCCCAGGGGGCGGTTACTGAAGCTTTCTTT	CASSSQGAVTEAFF
TRBJ1-5	-	TRBV7-9	-	14	TGTGCCAGCAGCTTAGCGAACGAGGATCAGCCCCAGCATTTT	CASSLANEDQPQHF
TRBJ2-7	-	TRBV7-9	-	12	TGTGCCGCGGGCTGGACAGACTACGAGCAGTACTTC	CAAGWTDYEQYF
TRBJ1-5	TRBD1	TRBV27	-	14	TGTGCCAGCAGTTTGTTTCCCAGGGGACAGGCCCAGCATTTT	CASSLFPRGQAQHF
TRBJ2-1	-	TRBV5-1	-	16	TGCGCCAGCAGCCCGATGGCGTTAGGGGCCTACAATGAGCAGTTCTTC	CASSPMALGAYNEQFF
TRBJ1-1	TRBD1	TRBV9	-	14	TGTGCCAGCAGCGTAGGGACAGGGAACACTGAAGCTTTCTTT	CASSVGTGNTEAFF
TRBJ1-3	-	TRBV11-3	-	14	TGTGCCAGCTCTCGGGGGGGCTTCGGAAACACCATATATTTT	CASSRGGFGNTIYF
TRBJ2-5	-	TRBV20-1	few	11	TGCAGTGGAGAGCTCGAGGAGACCCAGTACTTC	CSGELEETQYF
TRBJ1-5	-	TRBV25-1	once	13	TGTGCCAGTTCAGGAGGGGAACGCCAGCCCCAGCATTTT	CASSGGERQPQHF
TRBJ2-7	TRBD1	TRBV6-6	-	15	TGTGCCAGCAGCACGGACAGGGTGAGACGCTACGAGCAGTACTTC	CASSTDRVRRYEQYF
TRBJ1-2	TRBD1	TRBV28	-	14	TGTGCCAGCAGTTTTCCCGGGACAGACTATGGCTACACCTTC	CASSFPGTDYGYTF
TRBJ1-1	-	TRBV5-1	-	15	TGCGCCAGCAGCTTGGTTGGAGCCTTGAACACTGAAGCTTTCTTT	CASSLVGALNTEAFF
TRBJ1-1	-	TRBV11-2	-	13	TGTGCCAGCAGCTTAGGACGGGACACTGAAGCTTTCTTT	CASSLGRDTEAFF
TRBJ2-3	TRBD1	TRBV6-5	-	15	TGTGCCAGCAAACAGGGGGCGCGGCGGAAGGATACGCAGTATTTT	CASKQGARRKDTQYF
TRBJ2-1	-	TRBV6-1	-	11	TGTGCCAGCAAAGAGGGAAATGAGCAGTTCTTC	CASKEGNEQFF
TRBJ1-6	TRBD1	TRBV7-6	-	18	TGTGCCAGCAGCTTAGCGCCAGGGGGCACCGACTATAATTCACCCCTCCACTTT	CASSLAPGGTDYNSPLHF
TRBJ2-2	TRBD1	TRBV19	-	16	TGTGCCAGTAGTCCTCCGAGCAAGGGGGCCACCGGGGAGCTGTTTTTT	CASSPPSKGATGELFF